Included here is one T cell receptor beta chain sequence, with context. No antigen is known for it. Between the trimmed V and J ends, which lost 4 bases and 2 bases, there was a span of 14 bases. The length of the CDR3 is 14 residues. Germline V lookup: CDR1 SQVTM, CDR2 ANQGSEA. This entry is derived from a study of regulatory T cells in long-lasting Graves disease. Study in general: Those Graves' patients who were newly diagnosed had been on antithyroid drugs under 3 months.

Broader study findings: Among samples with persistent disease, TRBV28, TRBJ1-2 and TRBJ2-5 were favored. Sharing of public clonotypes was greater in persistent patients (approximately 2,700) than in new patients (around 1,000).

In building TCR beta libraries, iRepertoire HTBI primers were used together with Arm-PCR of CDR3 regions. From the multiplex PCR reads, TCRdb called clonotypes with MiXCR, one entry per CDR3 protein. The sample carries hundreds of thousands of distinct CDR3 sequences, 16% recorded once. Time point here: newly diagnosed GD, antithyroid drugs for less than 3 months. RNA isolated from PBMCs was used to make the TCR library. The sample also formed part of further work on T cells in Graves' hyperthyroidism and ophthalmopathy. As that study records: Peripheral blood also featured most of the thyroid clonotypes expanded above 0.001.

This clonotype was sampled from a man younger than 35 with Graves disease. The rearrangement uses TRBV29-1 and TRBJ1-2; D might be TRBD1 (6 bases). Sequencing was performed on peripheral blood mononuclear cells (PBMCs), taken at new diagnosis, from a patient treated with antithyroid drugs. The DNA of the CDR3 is TGCAGCGTTGTGGTGGTAGGGGGAAACTATGGCTACACCTTC. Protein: CSVVVVGGNYGYTF.